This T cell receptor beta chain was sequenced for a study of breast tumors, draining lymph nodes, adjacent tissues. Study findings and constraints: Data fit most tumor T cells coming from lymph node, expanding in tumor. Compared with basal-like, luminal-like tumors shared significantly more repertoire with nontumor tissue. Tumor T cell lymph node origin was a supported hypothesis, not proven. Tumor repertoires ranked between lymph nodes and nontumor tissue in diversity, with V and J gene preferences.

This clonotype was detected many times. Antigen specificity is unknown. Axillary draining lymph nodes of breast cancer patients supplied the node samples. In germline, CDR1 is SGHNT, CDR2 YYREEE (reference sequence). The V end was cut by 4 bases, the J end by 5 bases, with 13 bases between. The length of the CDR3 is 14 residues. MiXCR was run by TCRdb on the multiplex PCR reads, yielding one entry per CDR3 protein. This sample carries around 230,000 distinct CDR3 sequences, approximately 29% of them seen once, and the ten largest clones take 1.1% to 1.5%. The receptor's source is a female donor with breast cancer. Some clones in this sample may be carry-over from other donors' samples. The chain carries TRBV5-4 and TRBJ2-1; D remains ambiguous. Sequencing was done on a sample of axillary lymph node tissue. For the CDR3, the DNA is TGTGCCAGCAGCCAGCTGAGCAGCCACAATGAGCAGTTCTTC. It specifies CASSQLSSHNEQFF.